The entry below describes one T cell receptor (beta chain). Its antigen is unidentified. CDR1 and CDR2 from the germline V gene are LGHNT and FRNRAP. CDR3 length: 11 residues. The entry originates in a study of cytomegalovirus exposure and HLA in healthy donors. No record exists of this donor's CMV serostatus. It was with 60 Vbeta and 13 Jbeta primers that the PCR ran. Profiling relied on immunoSEQ multiplex PCR, and the TCRdb table lists in-frame clones only, not all of them. Here the sample spans tens of thousands of clones, around 52% being singletons. Findings and caveats of the study: Across all donors, roughly uniform sequencing depth was an assumption of the presence/absence analyses. TCR beta sequences reportedly predicted most subjects' HLA-A and HLA-B alleles accurately. A reported reduction in N-insertions relative to the roughly 640-donor mean was seen in an Asian-associated ancestry cluster in a later analysis.

The sequenced material came from PBMCs. V and J are TRBV12-5 and TRBJ2-5; D is possibly TRBD2 (5 bases). The DNA matches TRBJ2-7 better at its end, which makes the J call doubtful. The receptor comes from a human donor in good health. Written as DNA, the CDR3 is TGTGCTACCGGGATTGGCTACGAGCAGTACTTC. It yields the protein CATGIGYEQYF.